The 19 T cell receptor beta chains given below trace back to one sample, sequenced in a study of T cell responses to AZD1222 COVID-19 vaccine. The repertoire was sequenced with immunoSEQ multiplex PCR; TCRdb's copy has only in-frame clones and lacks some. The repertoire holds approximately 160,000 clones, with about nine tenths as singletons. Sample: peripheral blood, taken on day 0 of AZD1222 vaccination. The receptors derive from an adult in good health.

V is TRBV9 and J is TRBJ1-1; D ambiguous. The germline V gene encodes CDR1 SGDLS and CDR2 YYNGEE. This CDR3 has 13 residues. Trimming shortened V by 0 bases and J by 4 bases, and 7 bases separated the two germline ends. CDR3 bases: TGTGCCAGCAGCGTAGACCTAGGCACTGAAGCTTTCTTT. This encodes CASSVDLGTEAFF.

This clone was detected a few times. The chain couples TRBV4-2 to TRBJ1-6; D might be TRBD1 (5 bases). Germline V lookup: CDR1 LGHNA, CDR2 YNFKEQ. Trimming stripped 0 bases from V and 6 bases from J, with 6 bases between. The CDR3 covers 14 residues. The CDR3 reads CASSQDRGNSPLHF. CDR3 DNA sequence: TGTGCCAGCAGCCAAGATAGGGGTAATTCACCCCTCCACTTT.

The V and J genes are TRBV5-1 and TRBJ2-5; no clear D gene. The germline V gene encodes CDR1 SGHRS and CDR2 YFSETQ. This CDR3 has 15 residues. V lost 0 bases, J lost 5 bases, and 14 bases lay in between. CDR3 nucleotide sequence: TGCGCCAGCAGCTTGGGGGATCCGTTTCGGGAGACCCAGTACTTC. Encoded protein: CASSLGDPFRETQYF.

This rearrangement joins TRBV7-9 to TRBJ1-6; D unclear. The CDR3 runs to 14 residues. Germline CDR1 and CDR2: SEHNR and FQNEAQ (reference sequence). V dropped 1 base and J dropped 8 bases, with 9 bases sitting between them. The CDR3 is CASSLEVLDSPLHF. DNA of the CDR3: TGTGCCAGCAGCTTAGAAGTCCTGGATTCACCCCTCCACTTT.

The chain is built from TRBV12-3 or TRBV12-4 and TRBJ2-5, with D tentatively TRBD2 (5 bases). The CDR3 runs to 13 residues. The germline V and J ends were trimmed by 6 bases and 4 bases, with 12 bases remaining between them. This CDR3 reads CASSVGIGETQYF. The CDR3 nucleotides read TGTGCCAGCAGCGTCGGGATCGGAGAGACCCAGTACTTC.

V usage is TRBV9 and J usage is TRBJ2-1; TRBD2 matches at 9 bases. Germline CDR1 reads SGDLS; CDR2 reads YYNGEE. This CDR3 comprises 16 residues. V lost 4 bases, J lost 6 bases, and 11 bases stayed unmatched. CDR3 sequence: CASSSQAGTSPNEQFF. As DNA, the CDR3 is TGTGCCAGCAGCTCCCAGGCCGGGACTAGCCCCAATGAGCAGTTCTTC.

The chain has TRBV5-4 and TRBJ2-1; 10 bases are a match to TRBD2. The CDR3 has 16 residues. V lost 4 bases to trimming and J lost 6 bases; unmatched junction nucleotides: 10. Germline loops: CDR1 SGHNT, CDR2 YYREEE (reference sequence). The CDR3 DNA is TGTGCCAGCAGCGCCCCAGCGGGGGGGCCGTTCAATGAGCAGTTCTTC. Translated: CASSAPAGGPFNEQFF.

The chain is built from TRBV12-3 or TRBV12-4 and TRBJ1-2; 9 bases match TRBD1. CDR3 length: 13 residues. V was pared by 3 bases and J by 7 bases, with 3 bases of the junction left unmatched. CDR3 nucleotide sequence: TGTGCCAGCAGTTTGGGACAGGGAAGTGGCTACACCTTC. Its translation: CASSLGQGSGYTF.

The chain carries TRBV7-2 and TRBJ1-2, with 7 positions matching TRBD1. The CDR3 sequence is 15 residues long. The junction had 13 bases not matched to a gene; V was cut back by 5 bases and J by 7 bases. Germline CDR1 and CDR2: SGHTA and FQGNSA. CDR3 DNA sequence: TGTGCCAGCAGCGTCCCCCCCCGACAGGGTGCTGGCTACACCTTC. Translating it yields CASSVPPRQGAGYTF.

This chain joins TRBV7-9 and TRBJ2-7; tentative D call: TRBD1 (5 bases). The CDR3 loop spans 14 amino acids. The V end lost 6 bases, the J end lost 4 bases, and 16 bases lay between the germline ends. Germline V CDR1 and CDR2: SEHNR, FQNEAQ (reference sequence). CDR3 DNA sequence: TGTGCCAGCAGACCCCCCGGCAGGGAATACGAGCAGTACTTC. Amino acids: CASRPPGREYEQYF.

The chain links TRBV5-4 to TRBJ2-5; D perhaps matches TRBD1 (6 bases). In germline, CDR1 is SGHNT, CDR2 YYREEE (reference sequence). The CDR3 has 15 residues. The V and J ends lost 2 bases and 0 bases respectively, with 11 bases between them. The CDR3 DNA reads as TGTGCCAGCAGCTTTAGGACAGCGCACCAAGAGACCCAGTACTTC. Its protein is CASSFRTAHQETQYF.

The CDR3 DNA sequence: TGCAGCGTTGAAATCCCTACCTCCTACGAGCAGTACTTC. The encoded protein is CSVEIPTSYEQYF. The chain carries TRBV29-1 and TRBJ2-7; no clear D gene. CDR3 length: 13 residues. V lost 2 bases and J 0 bases, leaving 8 bases between the germline ends. Germline-derived CDR1 and CDR2 are SQVTM and ANQGSEA.

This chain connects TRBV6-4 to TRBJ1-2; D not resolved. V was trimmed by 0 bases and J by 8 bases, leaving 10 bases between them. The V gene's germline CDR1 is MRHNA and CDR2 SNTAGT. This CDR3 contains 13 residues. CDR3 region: CASSDSGVNGYTF. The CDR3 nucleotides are TGTGCCAGCAGTGACTCCGGGGTAAACGGCTACACCTTC.

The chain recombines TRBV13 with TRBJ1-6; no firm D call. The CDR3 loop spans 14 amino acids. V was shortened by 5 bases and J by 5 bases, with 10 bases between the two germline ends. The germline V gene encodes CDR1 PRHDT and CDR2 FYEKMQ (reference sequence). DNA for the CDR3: TGTGCCAGCAGCCGAGTGGGAGATAATTCACCCCTCCACTTT. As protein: CASSRVGDNSPLHF.

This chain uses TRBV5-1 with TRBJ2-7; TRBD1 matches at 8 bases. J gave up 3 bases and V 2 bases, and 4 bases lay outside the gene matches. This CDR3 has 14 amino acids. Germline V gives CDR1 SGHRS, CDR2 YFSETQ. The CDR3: CASSFGQGNYEQYF. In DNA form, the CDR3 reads TGCGCCAGCAGCTTTGGACAGGGTAACTACGAGCAGTACTTC.

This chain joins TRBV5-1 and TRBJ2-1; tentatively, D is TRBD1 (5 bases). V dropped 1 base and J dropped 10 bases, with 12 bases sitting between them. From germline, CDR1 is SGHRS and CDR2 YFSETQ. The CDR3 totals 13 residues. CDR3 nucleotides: TGCGCCAGCAGCTTGTGGACAAGCCGGGAGCAGTTCTTC. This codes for CASSLWTSREQFF.

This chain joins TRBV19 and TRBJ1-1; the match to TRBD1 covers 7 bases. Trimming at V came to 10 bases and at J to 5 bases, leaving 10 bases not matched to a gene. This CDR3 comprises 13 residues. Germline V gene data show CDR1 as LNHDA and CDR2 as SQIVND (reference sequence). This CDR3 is CATAQGLRTEAFF. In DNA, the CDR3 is TGTGCCACTGCACAGGGGTTGAGGACTGAAGCTTTCTTT.

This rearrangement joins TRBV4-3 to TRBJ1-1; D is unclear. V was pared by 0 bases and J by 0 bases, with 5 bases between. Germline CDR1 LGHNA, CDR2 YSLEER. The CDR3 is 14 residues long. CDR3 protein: CASSQDGLNTEAFF. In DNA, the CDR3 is TGCGCCAGCAGCCAAGACGGCCTGAACACTGAAGCTTTCTTT.

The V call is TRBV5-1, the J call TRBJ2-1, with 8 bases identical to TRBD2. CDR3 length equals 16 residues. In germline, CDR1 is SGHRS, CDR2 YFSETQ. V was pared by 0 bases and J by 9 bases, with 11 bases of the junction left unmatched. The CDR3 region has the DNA TGCGCCAGCAGCTTGGCGGGGGGGCCGTCCGAGGTTGAGCAGTTCTTC. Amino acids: CASSLAGGPSEVEQFF.